The 2 T cell receptor beta chains in this list originate from one sample, sequenced in a study of blood T cell repertoires in COVID-19 (dated by TCRdb to the early 2020s). Library preparation used the immunoSEQ multiplex PCR assay. Not all clones reach the TCRdb copy of this immuneACCESS table, which keeps in-frame sequences only. Checked studies attribute under half of the gap to unresolved V genes and leave the rest unexplained. For this sample the table gives about 130,000 clones, of which about 80% were detected only once. 3% of the sample comes from the top ten. The sequenced sample consisted of peripheral blood. These receptors originate from a woman older than 75 with acute or convalescent COVID-19.

The chain is built from TRBV7-9 and TRBJ1-3; 7 positions agree with TRBD1. Looked up from germline, CDR1 is SEHNR and CDR2 is FQNEAQ (reference sequence). CDR3 length equals 15 residues. V lost 6 bases to trimming and J lost 2 bases; unmatched junction nucleotides: 7. In DNA, the CDR3 is TGTGCCAGCAGTCGCGACAGGGAGCCTGGAAACACCATATATTTT. This sequence encodes CASSRDREPGNTIYF.

The chain uses TRBV27 and TRBJ2-1, with TRBD2 identical over 10 bases. With 6 bases clipped from V and 6 bases from J, the junction kept 5 bases outside the gene matches. This CDR3 region has 14 residues. Germline-derived CDR1 and CDR2 are MNHEY and SMNVEV (reference sequence). The CDR3 sequence is CASSLAGAFNEQFF. The CDR3 DNA sequence: TGTGCCAGCAGCCTAGCGGGGGCCTTCAATGAGCAGTTCTTC.